These 22 T cell receptor beta chains were sequenced from one sample in a study of a mutant IDH1 vaccine in newly diagnosed glioma. These receptors have no identified antigens. Stated time point: week 11, during vaccination. Each dose delivered 300 ug of mutant IDH1 20-mer peptide subcutaneously with imiquimod. Here immunoSEQ multiplex PCR was the method, and the copy in TCRdb shows in-frame clones only, minus some. The data hold 40,000 or so clones, with around 84% observed a single time. The specimen comprised PBMCs, sampled from a glioma patient whose treatment included an IDH1 peptide vaccine. These receptors were collected from a man in his forties or fifties with glioma.

The chain has TRBV20-1 and TRBJ2-7; D remains ambiguous. The V gene lost 5 bases and the J gene lost 5 bases, with 10 bases spanning the gap. The CDR3 is 11 amino acids. Germline lookup yields CDR1 DFQATT and CDR2 SNEGSKA (reference sequence). The CDR3 nucleotides read TGCAGTGCTTCCCTCCCGGACGAGCAGTACTTC. It translates to CSASLPDEQYF.

The gene calls are TRBV4-3 and TRBJ2-7; D is uncertain. The V and J ends lost 3 bases and 0 bases respectively, with 9 bases between them. The CDR3 loop spans 14 amino acids. The germline CDR1 and CDR2 sequences are LGHNA and YSLEER. CDR3 sequence reads: CASSQSRNSYEQYF. In DNA form, the CDR3 reads TGCGCCAGCAGCCAGTCCAGGAACTCCTACGAGCAGTACTTC.

The genes are TRBV6-1 and TRBJ1-2, with D possibly TRBD1 on 6 matching bases. From germline, CDR1 is MNHNS and CDR2 SASEGT. Deletions cut 4 bases from V and 4 bases from J, with 13 bases between. The CDR3 consists of 14 residues. CDR3 coding DNA: TGTGCCAGCAGTGGGTCAGGGGATTTCTATGGCTACACCTTC. Amino acids: CASSGSGDFYGYTF.

The chain links TRBV10-3 to TRBJ2-7; no clear D gene. The CDR3 totals 12 residues. V was shortened by 4 bases and J by 3 bases, with 7 bases between the two germline ends. Per the germline V gene, CDR1 is ENHRY and CDR2 is SYGVKD. In DNA, the CDR3 is TGTGCCATCAGTGGAGGTAACTACGAGCAGTACTTC. It specifies CAISGGNYEQYF.

This chain links TRBV15 with TRBJ1-1; D unclear. Trimming took off 0 bases at V and 4 bases at J, with 18 bases between the two ends. The germline gives CDR1 LNHNV, CDR2 YYDKDF (reference sequence). The CDR3 has 17 residues. The CDR3 loop is CATSREVIGKPSTEAFF. CDR3 nucleotides: TGTGCCACCAGCAGAGAGGTAATTGGAAAGCCGTCCACTGAAGCTTTCTTT.

This clone was seen a handful of times. The chain uses TRBV2 and TRBJ2-1, with D tentatively TRBD2 (5 bases). The germline gives CDR1 SNHLY, CDR2 FYNNEI. Trimming took 6 bases from V and 0 from J, leaving 9 bases between them. The CDR3 contains 14 residues. This chain's CDR3 is CASRPAASYNEQFF. DNA for the CDR3: TGTGCCAGCAGACCAGCGGCCTCCTACAATGAGCAGTTCTTC.

V usage is TRBV4-1 and J usage is TRBJ2-5; weak D call: TRBD2 (5 bases). Trimming took off 4 bases at V and 5 bases at J, with 17 bases between the two ends. This CDR3 has 15 residues. CDR1 MGHRA and CDR2 YSYEKL come from the germline V gene. In DNA, the CDR3 is TGCGCCAGCAGCCTCTGGTTGTCGGGAAGGGAGACCCAGTACTTC. It translates to CASSLWLSGRETQYF.

This clone turned up a few times. This chain links TRBV7-2 with TRBJ2-5, with 8 positions matching TRBD2. The V gene end was trimmed by 7 bases and the J gene end by 0 bases; junction bases not matched to a gene: 13. The CDR3 extends over 17 amino acids. The V gene's germline CDR1 is SGHTA and CDR2 FQGNSA. CDR3: CASNPSGGLVYQETQYF. The CDR3 DNA sequence: TGTGCCAGCAACCCCTCCGGGGGACTAGTGTACCAAGAGACCCAGTACTTC. The variable domain in full, with the rest retrieved from reference TRBV7-2 and TRBJ2-5, is GAGVSQSPSNKVTEKGKDVELRCDPISGHTALYWYRQSLGQGLEFLIYFQGNSAPDKSGLPSDRFSAERTGGSVSTLTIQRTQQEDSAVYLCASNPSGGLVYQETQYFGPGTRLLVL.

The chain employs TRBV6-5 and TRBJ2-6; 7 bases align to TRBD1. Germline CDR1 and CDR2: MNHEY and SVGAGI. After removal of 4 bases from V and 4 bases from J, the junction contained 7 bases not matched to a gene. This CDR3 contains 16 residues. CDR3 bases: TGTGCCAGCAGTTTAGGGGGCGCGTCGGGGGCCAACGTCCTGACTTTC. This gives the protein CASSLGGASGANVLTF.

The V call is TRBV2, the J call TRBJ2-5; maybe TRBD1 (6 bases). CDR1 and CDR2 from the germline V gene are SNHLY and FYNNEI. CDR3 length: 14 residues. The ends were cut back, 2 bases at V and 5 bases at J, with 12 bases in the middle. As DNA, the CDR3 is TGTGCCAGCAGTGAACAGGGGTTTCTTGAGACCCAGTACTTC. It specifies CASSEQGFLETQYF.

In its sample, this clone was seen once. The chain links TRBV19 to TRBJ1-5; D gene unclear. This CDR3 is built from 15 residues. The ends were cut back, 4 bases at V and 0 bases at J, with 10 bases in the middle. Germline V gives CDR1 LNHDA, CDR2 SQIVND (reference sequence). CDR3 loop: CASSTWADSNQPQHF. CDR3 nucleotide sequence: TGTGCCAGTAGTACTTGGGCCGATAGCAATCAGCCCCAGCATTTT.

The rearrangement links TRBV18 to TRBJ2-7; D is uncertain. CDR3 length: 11 amino acids. The V gene's germline CDR1 is KGHSH and CDR2 LQKENI. V was trimmed by 3 bases and J by 5 bases, leaving 5 bases between them. The CDR3 region is CASSPPNEQYF. In DNA form, the CDR3 reads TGTGCCAGCTCACCCCCGAACGAGCAGTACTTC.

This clone has just a few counts. The gene calls are TRBV18 and TRBJ2-2, with TRBD1 matching over 8 bases. Germline assignment: CDR1 KGHSH and CDR2 LQKENI. The CDR3 loop spans 16 amino acids. The J segment lost 4 bases and the V segment lost 2 bases, leaving 6 bases of the junction unmatched. Here the CDR3 DNA reads TGTGCCAGCTCACCAGCTGGACAGGGTAGCACCGGGGAGCTGTTTTTT. Protein product: CASSPAGQGSTGELFF.

V is TRBV27 and J is TRBJ2-7, with D possibly being TRBD2 (6 bases). The CDR3 extends over 13 amino acids. CDR1 is MNHEY and CDR2 is SMNVEV in the germline V gene (reference sequence). The V and J ends lost 3 bases and 9 bases respectively, with 15 bases between them. CDR3 nucleotides: TGTGCCAGCAGTTTGATGGCGGGGTACAGGCAGTACTTC. This translates into CASSLMAGYRQYF.

The chain has TRBV5-1 and TRBJ2-3; 9 nucleotides line up with TRBD2. The trim removed 0 bases at V and 2 bases at J, leaving 4 bases unmatched. The CDR3 totals 16 residues. Germline CDR1 and CDR2: SGHRS and YFSETQ. The CDR3 sequence is CASSLVLAGSTDTQYF. CDR3 sequence (DNA): TGCGCCAGCAGCTTGGTCCTAGCGGGATCCACAGATACGCAGTATTTT. The complete variable domain, with remaining parts taken from reference TRBV5-1 and TRBJ2-3, reads KAGVTQTPRYLIKTRGQQVTLSCSPISGHRSVSWYQQTPGQGLQFLFEYFSETQRNKGNFPGRFSGRQFSNSRSEMNVSTLELGDSALYLCASSLVLAGSTDTQYFGPGTRLTVL.

The rearrangement joins TRBV14 to TRBJ1-6, with D possibly matching TRBD1 (5 bases). V lost 0 bases to trimming and J lost 8 bases, with 8 bases between them. The CDR3 sequence is 14 residues long. Germline CDR1 is SGHDN and CDR2 is FVKESK. The CDR3, as DNA: TGTGCCAGCAGCCAAGAAGGGGATTATTCACCCCTCCACTTT. Translation: CASSQEGDYSPLHF.

The chain uses TRBV7-6 and TRBJ2-1; D perhaps matches TRBD1 (6 bases). The CDR3 consists of 15 residues. Germline CDR1 and CDR2: SGHVS and FNYEAQ. V was pared by 2 bases and J by 0 bases, with 8 bases between. CDR3 residues: CASSLQGSSYNEQFF. CDR3 bases: TGTGCCAGCAGCTTACAGGGGAGCTCCTACAATGAGCAGTTCTTC.

The chain recombines TRBV29-1 with TRBJ1-2, with 11 bases aligning to TRBD1. The CDR3 spans 15 residues. Trimming cost V 3 bases and J 4 bases; bases outside gene matches: 7. The germline V gene has CDR1 SQVTM and CDR2 ANQGSEA. CDR3: CSVDAGQGGAYGYTF. The CDR3 DNA reads as TGCAGCGTTGATGCGGGACAGGGGGGCGCCTATGGCTACACCTTC.

V usage is TRBV19 and J usage is TRBJ2-7; TRBD2 matches 7 bases. Trimming removed 5 bases from V and 4 bases from J; junction bases left unmatched: 8. The CDR3 totals 14 residues. From germline, CDR1 is LNHDA and CDR2 SQIVND (reference sequence). CDR3 DNA sequence: TGTGCCAGTAGTTACCAGCGGGACCTATACGAGCAGTACTTC. As protein: CASSYQRDLYEQYF.

This clone was picked up a small number of times. The chain employs TRBV6-5 and TRBJ1-5; the D is unclear. CDR1 and CDR2 (germline): MNHEY, SVGAGI. CDR3 length: 15 amino acids. With 8 bases removed from V and 1 base from J, the gap between germline ends came to 15 bases. The CDR3 nucleotides are TGTGCCAGCGGTCGGAGCCAGGAAAGCAATCAGCCCCAGCATTTT. Translating gives CASGRSQESNQPQHF.

This clone was picked up one time. The rearrangement uses TRBV7-8 and TRBJ1-1; D is unresolved. Trimming stripped 1 base from V and 1 base from J, with 7 bases between. The CDR3 covers 14 residues. Germline CDR1 reads SGHVS; CDR2 reads FQNEAQ. CDR3 sequence reads: CASSLGGSNTEAFF. CDR3 coding DNA: TGTGCCAGCAGCTTAGGTGGATCGAACACTGAAGCTTTCTTT.

The gene calls are TRBV6-5 and TRBJ2-1, with 10 bases lining up with TRBD2. The CDR3 spans 14 residues. The germline CDR1 and CDR2 sequences are MNHEY and SVGAGI. The J segment lost 7 bases and the V segment lost 6 bases, leaving 6 bases of the junction unmatched. This CDR3 is CASRLSGRRNEQFF. The CDR3 DNA sequence: TGTGCCAGCAGACTTAGCGGGAGGAGGAATGAGCAGTTCTTC.